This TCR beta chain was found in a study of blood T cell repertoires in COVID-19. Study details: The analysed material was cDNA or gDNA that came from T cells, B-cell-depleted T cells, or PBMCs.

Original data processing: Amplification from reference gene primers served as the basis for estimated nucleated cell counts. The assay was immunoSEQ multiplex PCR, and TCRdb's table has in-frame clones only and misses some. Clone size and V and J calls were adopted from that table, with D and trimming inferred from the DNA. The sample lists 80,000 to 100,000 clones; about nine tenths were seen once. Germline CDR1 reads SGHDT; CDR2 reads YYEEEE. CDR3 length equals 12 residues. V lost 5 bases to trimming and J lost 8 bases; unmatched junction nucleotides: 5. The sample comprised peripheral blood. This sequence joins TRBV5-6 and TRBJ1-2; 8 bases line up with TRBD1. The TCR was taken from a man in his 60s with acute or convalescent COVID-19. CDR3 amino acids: CASSGQGQGYTF. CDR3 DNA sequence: TGTGCCAGCAGTGGACAGGGACAGGGCTACACCTTC.